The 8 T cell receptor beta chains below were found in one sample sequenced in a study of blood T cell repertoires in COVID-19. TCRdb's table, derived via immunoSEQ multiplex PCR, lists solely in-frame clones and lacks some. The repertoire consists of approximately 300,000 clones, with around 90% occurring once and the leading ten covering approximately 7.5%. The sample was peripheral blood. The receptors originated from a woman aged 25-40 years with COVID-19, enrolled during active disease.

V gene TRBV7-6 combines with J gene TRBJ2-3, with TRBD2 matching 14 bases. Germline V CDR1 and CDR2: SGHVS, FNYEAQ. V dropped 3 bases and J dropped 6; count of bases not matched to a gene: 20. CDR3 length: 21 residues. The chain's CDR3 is CASSFPPGTSGRRGAADTQYF. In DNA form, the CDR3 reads TGTGCCAGCAGCTTCCCGCCGGGGACTAGCGGGAGACGGGGGGCAGCCGATACGCAGTATTTT.

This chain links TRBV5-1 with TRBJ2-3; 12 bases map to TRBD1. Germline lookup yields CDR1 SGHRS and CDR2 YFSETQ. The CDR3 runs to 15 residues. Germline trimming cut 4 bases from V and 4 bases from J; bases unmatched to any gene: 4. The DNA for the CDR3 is TGCGCCAGCAGCGGGGGACAGGGGGCTTCAGATACGCAGTATTTT. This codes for CASSGGQGASDTQYF.

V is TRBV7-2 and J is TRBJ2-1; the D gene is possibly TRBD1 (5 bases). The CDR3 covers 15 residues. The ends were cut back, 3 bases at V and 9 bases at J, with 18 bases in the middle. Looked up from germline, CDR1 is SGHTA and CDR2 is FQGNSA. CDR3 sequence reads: CASSLARAILAEQFF. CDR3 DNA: TGTGCCAGCAGCTTGGCCAGGGCTATTTTAGCTGAGCAGTTCTTC.

CDR3: CASSLNTGEKLFF. CDR3 DNA: TGTGCCAGCAGCTTAAACACGGGTGAAAAACTGTTTTTT. V is TRBV7-9 and J is TRBJ1-4; D remains unclear. Germline-derived CDR1 and CDR2 are SEHNR and FQNEAQ (reference sequence). Trimming pared 2 bases from V and 7 bases from J, leaving 8 bases between. The CDR3 loop spans 13 amino acids.

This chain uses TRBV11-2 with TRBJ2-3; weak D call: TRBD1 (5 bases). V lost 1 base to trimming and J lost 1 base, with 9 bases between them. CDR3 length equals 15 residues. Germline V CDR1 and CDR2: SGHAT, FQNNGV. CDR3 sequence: CASSLGQGRTDTQYF. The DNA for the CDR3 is TGTGCCAGCAGCTTAGGGCAGGGCCGCACAGATACGCAGTATTTT.

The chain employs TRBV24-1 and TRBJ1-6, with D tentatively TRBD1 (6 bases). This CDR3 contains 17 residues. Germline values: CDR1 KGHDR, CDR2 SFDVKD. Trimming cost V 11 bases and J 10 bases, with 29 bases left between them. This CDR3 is CANGGNGTGGKWSPLHF. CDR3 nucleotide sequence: TGTGCCAACGGGGGAAATGGGACGGGGGGCAAATGGTCACCCCTCCACTTT.

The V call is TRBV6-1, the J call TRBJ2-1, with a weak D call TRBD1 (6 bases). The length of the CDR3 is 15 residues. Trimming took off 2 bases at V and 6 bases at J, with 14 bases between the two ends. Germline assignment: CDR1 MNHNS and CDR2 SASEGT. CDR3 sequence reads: CASSEMLDSFNEQFF. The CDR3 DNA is TGTGCCAGCAGTGAAATGCTGGACAGTTTCAATGAGCAGTTCTTC.

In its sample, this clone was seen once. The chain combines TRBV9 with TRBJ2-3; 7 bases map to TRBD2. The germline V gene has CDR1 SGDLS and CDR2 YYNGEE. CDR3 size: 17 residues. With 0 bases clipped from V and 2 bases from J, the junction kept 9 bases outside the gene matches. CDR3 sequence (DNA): TGTGCCAGCAGCGTAGAGGCGCGGGAGTCTAACACAGATACGCAGTATTTT. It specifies CASSVEARESNTDTQYF.